The 6 T cell receptor beta chains given below trace back to one sample, sequenced in a study of T cell responses to AZD1222 COVID-19 vaccine. Here immunoSEQ multiplex PCR was the method, and the copy in TCRdb shows in-frame clones only, minus some. The table has roughly 120,000 clones, 80% to 90% seen once; the top ten hold less than 4.5%. Here the sequenced sample was peripheral blood, taken 28 days after the second AZD1222 dose. Receptors originate from an adult who received the AZD1222 COVID-19 vaccine.

This clone was seen only once. V usage is TRBV5-8 and J usage is TRBJ2-1; the match to TRBD2 covers 7 bases. From germline, CDR1 is SGHTS and CDR2 YDEGEE. V was pared by 1 base and J by 7 bases, with 5 bases of the junction left unmatched. The CDR3 totals 14 residues. CDR3 loop: CASSLFRGGNEQFF. The CDR3 DNA reads TGTGCCAGCAGCTTGTTTAGGGGAGGGAATGAGCAGTTCTTC.

The chain links TRBV11-2 to TRBJ1-3; D remains unclear. The CDR3 is made up of 15 amino acids. Between the trimmed V and J ends, which lost 1 base and 2 bases, there was a span of 9 bases. Germline assignment: CDR1 SGHAT and CDR2 FQNNGV. The CDR3 loop is CASSLGVRAGNTIYF. CDR3 DNA sequence: TGTGCCAGCAGCTTAGGGGTTCGGGCTGGAAACACCATATATTTT. The variable domain in full, with the rest retrieved from reference TRBV11-2 and TRBJ1-3, is EAGVAQSPRYKIIEKRQSVAFWCNPISGHATLYWYQQILGQGPKLLIQFQNNGVVDDSQLPKDRFSAERLKGVDSTLKIQPAKLEDSAVYLCASSLGVRAGNTIYFGEGSWLTVV.

The chain joins TRBV9 to TRBJ1-6, with a possible D match to TRBD1 (5 bases). Germline V gene data show CDR1 as SGDLS and CDR2 as YYNGEE. There are 15 residues in the CDR3. V gave up 0 bases and J gave up 9 bases, with 13 bases separating them. The CDR3 DNA reads TGTGCCAGCAGCGTAGAGAGGGTTGGGGGTTCACCCCTCCACTTT. It yields the protein CASSVERVGGSPLHF. Looking up the rest from reference TRBV9 and TRBJ1-6 gives the full variable domain: DSGVTQTPKHLITATGQRVTLRCSPRSGDLSVYWYQQSLDQGLQFLIQYYNGEERAKGNILERFSAQQFPDLHSELNLSSLELGDSALYFCASSVERVGGSPLHFGNGTRLTVT.

V usage is TRBV7-9 and J usage is TRBJ1-6, with 8 bases matching TRBD1. Germline V gives CDR1 SEHNR, CDR2 FQNEAQ (reference sequence). CDR3 length equals 16 residues. V lost 5 bases, J lost 10 bases, and 13 bases stayed unmatched. The CDR3: CASSPQGQGPSSPLHF. CDR3 coding DNA: TGTGCCAGCAGCCCACAAGGACAGGGACCAAGCTCACCCCTCCACTTT.

This clone was recorded once. The chain carries TRBV30 and TRBJ2-5, with D hard to call. This CDR3 comprises 11 residues. Germline CDR1 is GTSNPN and CDR2 is SVGIG (reference sequence). V dropped 2 bases and J dropped 1 base, with 2 bases sitting between them. The CDR3 region is CAWSPQETQYF. In DNA, the CDR3 is TGTGCCTGGAGTCCCCAAGAGACCCAGTACTTC.

J is TRBJ1-2 and V is TRBV5-1; 8 positions agree with TRBD1. V gave up 4 bases and J gave up 5 bases; unmatched junction bases: 7. The CDR3 is 14 residues long. CDR1 SGHRS and CDR2 YFSETQ come from the germline V gene. CDR3 coding DNA: TGCGCCAGCAGCCTGACAGGGGAGTCTTATGGCTACACCTTC. Protein product: CASSLTGESYGYTF.